These T cell receptor beta chains were read from a single sample in a study of T-cell memory formation after mild COVID-19. TCRdb analysed the 5' RACE reads with MiXCR anew, one entry per CDR3 protein. The sample holds about 140,000 distinct CDR3 sequences, about 15% seen once. Sequenced sample: PBMCs or a T cell subset sorted from them (not recorded which). Receptor source: an adult woman who had mild COVID-19 (a few samples of this study predate the infection). Cell type and time point are not known. Each CDR3 is given with its conserved first and last residue.

j_gene | len | v_gene | CDR3aa
TRBJ2-1 | 17 | TRBV27 | CASSLSKVWGVGDEQFF
TRBJ2-1 | 14 | TRBV7-2 | CASSFRQTYNEQFF
TRBJ2-1 | 15 | TRBV6-6 | CASSYGVGQGNEQFF
TRBJ2-2 | 15 | TRBV11-2 | CASSLGISTAGELFF
TRBJ2-3 | 15 | TRBV7-2 | CASSPLGVITDTQYF
TRBJ1-3 | 14 | TRBV12-3/TRBV12-4 | CASSFAGSGNTIYF
TRBJ1-2 | 14 | TRBV11-2 | CASSLVGFGYGYTF
TRBJ2-5 | 16 | TRBV11-3 | CASSPNGLAGGETQYF
TRBJ2-1 | 16 | TRBV4-2 | CASSQDLDLRANEQFF
TRBJ2-2 | 13 | TRBV10-3 | CAISDRDAGELFF
TRBJ2-2 | 13 | TRBV12-3/TRBV12-4 | CASSFTGTGELFF
TRBJ2-1 | 17 | TRBV7-9 | CASSSTSGTPSGNEQFF